The 3 T cell receptor beta chains listed next were all sequenced from one sample in a study of blood T cell repertoires in COVID-19. Data came from immunoSEQ multiplex PCR; TCRdb stores just in-frame clones and leaves some out. The sample records about 190,000 clones, approximately 88% being singletons. Sequenced sample: PBMCs or T cells enriched from blood (not recorded which). These receptors were obtained from a woman aged 25 to 39 who had recovered from COVID-19.

This clone was observed once. V gene TRBV5-1 combines with J gene TRBJ2-5, with 11 nucleotides matching TRBD2. Losses at the gene ends were 4 bases for V and 4 bases for J; bases not matched to a gene: 3. Germline loops: CDR1 SGHRS, CDR2 YFSETQ. This CDR3 is 14 amino acids long. The CDR3: CASSRSGGGETQYF. The CDR3 nucleotides are TGCGCCAGCAGCCGTAGCGGGGGGGGAGAGACCCAGTACTTC.

This chain links TRBV28 with TRBJ1-2; D unclear. The germline gives CDR1 MDHEN, CDR2 SYDVKM. The CDR3 is made up of 12 amino acids. V was shortened by 4 bases and J by 8 bases, with 11 bases between the two germline ends. CDR3: CASSSELWGYTF. DNA for the CDR3: TGTGCCAGCAGTTCCGAGCTGTGGGGCTACACCTTC.

V and J are TRBV28 and TRBJ2-6; TRBD1 agrees at 7 bases. Per germline, CDR1 MDHEN and CDR2 SYDVKM. There are 16 residues in the CDR3. Trimming removed 6 bases from V and 2 bases from J; junction bases left unmatched: 7. The CDR3 coding sequence is TGTGCCAGCAGACCGGACAGGAAGGCTGGGGCCAACGTCCTGACTTTC. It is translated as CASRPDRKAGANVLTF. The full variable domain, rest sourced from reference TRBV28 and TRBJ2-6, is DVKVTQSSRYLVKRTGEKVFLECVQDMDHENMFWYRQDPGLGLRLIYFSYDVKMKEKGDIPEGYSVSREKKERFSLILESASTNQTSMYLCASRPDRKAGANVLTFGAGSRLTVL.